The clone carrying this TCR beta chain turned up a few times. Germline CDR1 is SGHTA and CDR2 is FQGTGA. The J segment lost 4 bases and the V segment lost 4 bases, leaving 5 bases of the junction unmatched. There are 15 residues in the CDR3. This record belongs to a study of blood T cell repertoires in COVID-19. Study in general: The United States, Italy and Spain supplied acute and convalescent COVID-19 samples.

As handled by the study authors: The assay estimated nucleated cells by amplifying reference gene primers. TCRdb's table, derived via immunoSEQ multiplex PCR, lists solely in-frame clones and lacks some. The DNA was the basis for D and trimming; V, J and clone size are from that table. Of around 150,000 clones in the sample, around 84% were seen once. The clonotype was recovered from a woman aged 45-60 years with acute or convalescent COVID-19. Sequenced material: peripheral blood. The chain links TRBV7-3 to TRBJ2-1; 9 nucleotides match TRBD2. In DNA, the CDR3 is TGTGCCAGCAGCTCCCTAGCGGGGCCTTACAATGAGCAGTTCTTC. Protein product: CASSSLAGPYNEQFF.